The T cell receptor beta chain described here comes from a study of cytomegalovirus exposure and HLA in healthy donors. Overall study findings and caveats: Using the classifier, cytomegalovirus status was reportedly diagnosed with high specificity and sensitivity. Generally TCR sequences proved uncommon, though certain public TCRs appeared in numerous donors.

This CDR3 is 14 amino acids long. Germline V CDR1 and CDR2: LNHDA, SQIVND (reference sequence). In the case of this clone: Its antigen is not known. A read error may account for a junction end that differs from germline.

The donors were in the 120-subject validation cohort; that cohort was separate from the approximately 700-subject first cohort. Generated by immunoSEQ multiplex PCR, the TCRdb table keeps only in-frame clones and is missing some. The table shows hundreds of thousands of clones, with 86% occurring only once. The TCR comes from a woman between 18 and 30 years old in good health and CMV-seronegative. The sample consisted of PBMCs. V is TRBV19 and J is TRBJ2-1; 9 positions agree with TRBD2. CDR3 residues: CVSRRRGGRNEQFF. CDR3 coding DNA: TGTGTCAGTAGACGGCGGGGGGGCCGCAATGAGCAGTTCTTC.